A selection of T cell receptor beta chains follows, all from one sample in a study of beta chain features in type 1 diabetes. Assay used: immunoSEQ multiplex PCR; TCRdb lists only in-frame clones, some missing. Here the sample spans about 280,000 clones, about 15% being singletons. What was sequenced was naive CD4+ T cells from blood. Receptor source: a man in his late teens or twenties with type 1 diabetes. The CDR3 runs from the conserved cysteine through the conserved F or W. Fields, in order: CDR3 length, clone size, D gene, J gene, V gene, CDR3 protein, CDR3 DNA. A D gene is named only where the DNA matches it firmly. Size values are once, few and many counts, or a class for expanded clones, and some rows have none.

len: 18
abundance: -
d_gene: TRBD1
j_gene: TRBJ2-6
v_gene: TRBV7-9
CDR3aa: CASSHRQGSSSGANVLTF
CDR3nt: TGTGCCAGCAGCCACCGACAGGGTAGTAGCTCTGGGGCCAACGTCCTGACTTTC

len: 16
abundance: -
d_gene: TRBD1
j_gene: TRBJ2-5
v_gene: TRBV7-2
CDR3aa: CASSHGGTGARETQYF
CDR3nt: TGTGCCAGCAGCCACGGTGGGACAGGGGCCAGGGAGACCCAGTACTTC

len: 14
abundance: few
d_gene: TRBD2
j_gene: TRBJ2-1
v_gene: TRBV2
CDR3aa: CASSSSSGRNEQFF
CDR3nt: TGTGCCAGCAGTTCCTCTAGCGGGAGGAATGAGCAGTTCTTC

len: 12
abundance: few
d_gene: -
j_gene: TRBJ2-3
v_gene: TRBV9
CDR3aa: CASGRQTDTQYF
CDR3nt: TGTGCCAGCGGACGACAGACAGATACGCAGTATTTT

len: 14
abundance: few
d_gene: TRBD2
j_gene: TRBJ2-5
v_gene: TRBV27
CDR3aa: CASSYTGGRETQYF
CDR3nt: TGTGCCAGCAGTTATACGGGAGGGCGGGAGACCCAGTACTTC

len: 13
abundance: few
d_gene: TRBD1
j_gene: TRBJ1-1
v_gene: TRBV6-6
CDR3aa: CASSRTGGDEAFF
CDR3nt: TGTGCCAGCAGTCGGACAGGGGGCGATGAAGCTTTCTTT

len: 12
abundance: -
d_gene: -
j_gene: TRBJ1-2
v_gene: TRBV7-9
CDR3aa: CASSPSGVGYTF
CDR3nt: TGTGCCAGCAGCCCTTCGGGGGTCGGCTACACCTTC

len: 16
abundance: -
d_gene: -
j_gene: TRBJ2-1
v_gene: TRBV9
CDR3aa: CASSVQSRGPYNEQFF
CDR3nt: TGTGCCAGCAGCGTACAATCGCGGGGGCCCTACAATGAGCAGTTCTTC

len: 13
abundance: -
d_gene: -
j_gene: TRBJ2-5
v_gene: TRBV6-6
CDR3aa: CASEVRARETQYF
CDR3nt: TGTGCCAGCGAGGTCAGGGCTCGGGAGACCCAGTACTTC

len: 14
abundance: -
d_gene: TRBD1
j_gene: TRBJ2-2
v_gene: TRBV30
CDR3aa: CAWSGQGNTGELFF
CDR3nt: TGTGCCTGGAGTGGACAGGGGAACACCGGGGAGCTGTTTTTT

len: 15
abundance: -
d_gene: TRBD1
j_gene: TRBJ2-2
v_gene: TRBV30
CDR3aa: CAWNAGQGHTGELFF
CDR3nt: TGTGCCTGGAATGCCGGACAGGGACACACCGGGGAGCTGTTTTTT

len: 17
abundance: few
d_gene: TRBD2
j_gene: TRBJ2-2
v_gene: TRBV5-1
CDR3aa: CASSLAPLSGSSGELFF
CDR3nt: TGCGCCAGCAGCTTGGCCCCACTCAGCGGGAGTTCAGGGGAGCTGTTTTTT

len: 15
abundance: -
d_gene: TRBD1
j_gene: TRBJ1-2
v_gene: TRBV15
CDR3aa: CATSRDLPGGSGYTF
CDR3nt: TGTGCCACCAGCAGAGATCTGCCAGGGGGGTCCGGCTACACCTTC

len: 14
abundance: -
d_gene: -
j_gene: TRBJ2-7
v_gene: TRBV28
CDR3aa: CASSRAGSLYEQYF
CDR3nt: TGTGCCAGCAGTCGGGCGGGTTCCCTCTACGAGCAGTACTTC

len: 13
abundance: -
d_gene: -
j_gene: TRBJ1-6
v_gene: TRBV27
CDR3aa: CASTQLYNSPLHF
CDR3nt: TGTGCCAGCACCCAATTGTATAATTCACCCCTCCACTTT

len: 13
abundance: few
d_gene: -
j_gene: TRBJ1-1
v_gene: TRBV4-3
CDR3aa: CASSQQGDTEAFF
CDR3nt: TGCGCCAGCAGCCAACAAGGGGATACTGAAGCTTTCTTT

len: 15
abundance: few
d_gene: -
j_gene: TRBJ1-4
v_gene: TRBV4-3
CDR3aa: CASSQAGSTNEKLFF
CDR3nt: TGCGCCAGCAGCCAGGCAGGGTCAACTAATGAAAAACTGTTTTTT

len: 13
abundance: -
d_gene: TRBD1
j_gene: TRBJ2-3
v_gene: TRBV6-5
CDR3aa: CASRLGGPDTQYF
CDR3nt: TGTGCCAGCAGGCTAGGGGGCCCAGATACGCAGTATTTT

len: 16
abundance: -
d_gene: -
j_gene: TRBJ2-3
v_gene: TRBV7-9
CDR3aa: CASRGAPSGGTDTQYF
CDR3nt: TGTGCCAGCCGGGGGGCACCCAGCGGTGGCACAGATACGCAGTATTTT

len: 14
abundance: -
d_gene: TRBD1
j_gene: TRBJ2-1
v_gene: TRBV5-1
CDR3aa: CASSSGTVNNEQFF
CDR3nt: TGCGCCAGCAGCTCCGGGACAGTAAACAATGAGCAGTTCTTC

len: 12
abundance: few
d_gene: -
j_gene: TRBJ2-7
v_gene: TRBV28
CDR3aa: CASSQDTLEQYF
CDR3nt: TGTGCCAGCAGCCAAGACACTCTCGAGCAGTACTTC

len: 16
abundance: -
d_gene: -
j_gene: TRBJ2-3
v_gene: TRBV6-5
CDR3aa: CASSYSKARGSDTQYF
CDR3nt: TGTGCCAGCAGTTACTCGAAGGCCAGGGGCTCAGATACGCAGTATTTT

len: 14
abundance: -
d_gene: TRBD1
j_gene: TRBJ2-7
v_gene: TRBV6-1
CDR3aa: CASSEIGRGTEQYF
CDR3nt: TGTGCCAGCAGTGAAATAGGCAGGGGGACCGAGCAGTACTTC

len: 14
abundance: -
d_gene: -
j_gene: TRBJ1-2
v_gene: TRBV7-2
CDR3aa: CAQTVSGSVYGYTF
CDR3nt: TGTGCCCAAACAGTCAGTGGTTCGGTCTATGGCTACACCTTC

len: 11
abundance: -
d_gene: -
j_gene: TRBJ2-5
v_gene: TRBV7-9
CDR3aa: CASSLDRGQYF
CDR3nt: TGTGCCAGCAGCTTAGACCGGGGTCAGTACTTC

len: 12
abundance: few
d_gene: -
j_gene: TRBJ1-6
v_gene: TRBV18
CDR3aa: CASSHRASPLHF
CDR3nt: TGTGCCAGCTCACACAGGGCCTCACCCCTCCACTTT

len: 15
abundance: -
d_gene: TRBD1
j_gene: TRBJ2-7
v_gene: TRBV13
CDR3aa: CASSLWSTGAPRQYF
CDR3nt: TGTGCCAGCAGCTTATGGTCGACAGGGGCCCCTCGGCAGTACTTC

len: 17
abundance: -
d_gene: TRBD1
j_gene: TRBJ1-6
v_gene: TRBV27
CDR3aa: CASSPRPRGPYNSPLHF
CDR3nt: TGTGCCAGCAGCCCTCGCCCAAGGGGGCCTTATAATTCACCCCTCCACTTT

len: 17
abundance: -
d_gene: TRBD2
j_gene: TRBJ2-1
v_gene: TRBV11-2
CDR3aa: CASSSSPTSGGAFEQFF
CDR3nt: TGTGCCAGCAGCTCATCTCCGACTAGCGGGGGGGCCTTTGAGCAGTTCTTC

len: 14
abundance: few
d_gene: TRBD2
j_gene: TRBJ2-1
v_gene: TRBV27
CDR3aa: CASSLLGLAGLKFF
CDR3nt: TGTGCCAGCAGTTTACTGGGACTAGCGGGACTCAAATTCTTC

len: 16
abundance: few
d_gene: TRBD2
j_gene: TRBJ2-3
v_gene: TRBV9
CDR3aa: CASSPRGRGATDTQYF
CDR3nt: TGTGCCAGCAGCCCCCGTGGGCGGGGGGCCACAGATACGCAGTATTTT

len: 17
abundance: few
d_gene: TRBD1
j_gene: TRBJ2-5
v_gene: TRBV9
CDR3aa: CASSANPDRGHRETQYF
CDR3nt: TGTGCCAGCAGCGCGAACCCCGACAGGGGGCACCGGGAGACCCAGTACTTC

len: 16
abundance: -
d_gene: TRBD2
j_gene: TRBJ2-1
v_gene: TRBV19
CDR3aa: CASSIPPSGRGNEQFF
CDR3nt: TGTGCCAGTAGTATTCCCCCTAGCGGACGGGGGAATGAGCAGTTCTTC

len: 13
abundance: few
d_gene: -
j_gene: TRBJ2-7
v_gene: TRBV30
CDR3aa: CAWDLQGRYEQYF
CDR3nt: TGTGCCTGGGATTTACAGGGGAGGTACGAGCAGTACTTC

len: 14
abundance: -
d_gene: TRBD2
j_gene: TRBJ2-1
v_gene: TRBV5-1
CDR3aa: CATTAGGLYNEQFF
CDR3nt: TGCGCCACTACAGCGGGGGGGCTCTACAATGAGCAGTTCTTC

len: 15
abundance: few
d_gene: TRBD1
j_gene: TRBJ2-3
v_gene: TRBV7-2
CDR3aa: CASSLQGAGTDTQYF
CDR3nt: TGTGCCAGCAGCTTGCAGGGGGCTGGCACAGATACGCAGTATTTT

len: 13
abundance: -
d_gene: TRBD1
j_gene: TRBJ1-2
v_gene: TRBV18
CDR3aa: CASSPWDSYGYTF
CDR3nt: TGTGCCAGCTCACCTTGGGACAGCTATGGCTACACCTTC

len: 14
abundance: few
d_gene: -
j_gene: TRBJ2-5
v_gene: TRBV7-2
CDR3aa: CASSPQSGIETQYF
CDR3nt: TGTGCCAGCAGCCCCCAATCAGGGATAGAGACCCAGTACTTC

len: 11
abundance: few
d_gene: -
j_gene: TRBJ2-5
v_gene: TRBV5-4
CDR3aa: CASSFFETQYF
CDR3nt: TGTGCCAGCAGCTTCTTTGAGACCCAGTACTTC

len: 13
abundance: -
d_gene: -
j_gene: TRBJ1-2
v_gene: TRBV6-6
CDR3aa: CASTPHGQYGYTF
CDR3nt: TGTGCCAGCACCCCCCACGGACAGTATGGCTACACCTTC

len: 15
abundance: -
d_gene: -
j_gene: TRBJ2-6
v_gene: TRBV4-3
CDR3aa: CASRRRSSGANVLTF
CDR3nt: TGCGCCAGCAGACGGAGGTCCTCTGGGGCCAACGTCCTGACTTTC

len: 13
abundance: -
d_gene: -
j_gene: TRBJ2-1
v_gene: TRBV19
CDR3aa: CASSLRTVREQFF
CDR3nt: TGTGCCAGTAGTCTGCGGACAGTCCGTGAGCAGTTCTTC

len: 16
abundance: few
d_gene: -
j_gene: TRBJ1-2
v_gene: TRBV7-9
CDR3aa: CASSHPSRVGNYGYTF
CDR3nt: TGTGCCAGCAGCCACCCTTCGAGGGTTGGCAACTATGGCTACACCTTC

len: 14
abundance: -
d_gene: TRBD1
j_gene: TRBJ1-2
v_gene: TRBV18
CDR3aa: CASSPDRENYGYTF
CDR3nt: TGTGCCAGCTCACCAGACAGGGAGAACTATGGCTACACCTTC

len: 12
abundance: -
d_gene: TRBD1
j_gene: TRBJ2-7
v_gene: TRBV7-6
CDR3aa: CASSSFPGQAHF
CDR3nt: TGTGCCAGCAGCTCATTTCCGGGACAGGCTCACTTC

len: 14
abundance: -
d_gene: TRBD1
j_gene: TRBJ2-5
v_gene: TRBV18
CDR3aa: CASSPDRVVETQYF
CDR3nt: TGTGCCAGCTCACCCGACAGGGTAGTAGAGACCCAGTACTTC

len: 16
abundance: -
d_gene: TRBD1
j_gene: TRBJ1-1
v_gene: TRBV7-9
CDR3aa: CASSLDSGTANTEAFF
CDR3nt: TGTGCCAGCAGCTTAGACTCCGGGACAGCGAACACTGAAGCTTTCTTT

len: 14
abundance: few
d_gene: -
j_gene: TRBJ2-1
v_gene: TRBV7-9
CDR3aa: CASSDLSVRGEQFF
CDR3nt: TGTGCCAGCAGCGACCTCTCCGTAAGAGGTGAGCAGTTCTTC

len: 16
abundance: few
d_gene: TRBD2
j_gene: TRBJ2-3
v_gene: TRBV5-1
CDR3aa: CASRGLAGVDTDTQYF
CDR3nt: TGCGCCAGCAGGGGACTAGCGGGAGTAGATACAGATACGCAGTATTTT

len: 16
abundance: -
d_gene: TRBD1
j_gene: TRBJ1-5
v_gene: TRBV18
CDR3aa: CASSPVPDRGRQPQHF
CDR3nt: TGTGCCAGCTCACCCGTACCGGACAGGGGGCGACAGCCCCAGCATTTT

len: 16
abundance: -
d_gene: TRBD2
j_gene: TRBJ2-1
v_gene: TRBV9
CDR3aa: CASGTSAQSSYNEQFF
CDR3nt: TGTGCCAGCGGGACTAGCGCTCAGAGCTCCTACAATGAGCAGTTCTTC

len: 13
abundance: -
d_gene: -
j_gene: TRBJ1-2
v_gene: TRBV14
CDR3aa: CASSQIQDGGYTF
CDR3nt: TGTGCCAGCAGCCAAATACAGGACGGTGGCTACACCTTC

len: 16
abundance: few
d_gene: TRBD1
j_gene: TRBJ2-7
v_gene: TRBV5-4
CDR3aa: CASSRDSDRGTYEQYF
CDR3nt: TGTGCCAGCAGCCGCGATTCGGACAGGGGTACCTACGAGCAGTACTTC